Below are 8 T cell receptor beta chains sequenced from a single sample in a study of blood T cell repertoires in COVID-19. The repertoire was sequenced with immunoSEQ multiplex PCR; TCRdb's copy has only in-frame clones and lacks some. The table shows 55,000 to 75,000 clones, with approximately 78% occurring only once. The specimen sequenced was peripheral blood. All receptors come from a man aged 80 or over with acute or convalescent COVID-19.

The chain combines TRBV10-3 with TRBJ2-7, with a tentative D call TRBD2 (6 bases). Germline loops: CDR1 ENHRY, CDR2 SYGVKD. Trimming cost V 7 bases and J 7 bases, with 20 bases left between them. CDR3 length: 14 amino acids. The CDR3, as DNA: TGTGCCATCAAGGATAGCGGAGCCCCTGGTGAGCAGTACTTC. Translated: CAIKDSGAPGEQYF.

The rearrangement uses TRBV28 and TRBJ1-2; no clear D. The CDR3 spans 15 residues. V dropped 3 bases and J dropped 4 bases, with 15 bases sitting between them. Germline V gives CDR1 MDHEN, CDR2 SYDVKM. CDR3 in DNA: TGTGCCAGCAGTTTCGGGAGACTGATACCCTATGGCTACACCTTC. Translating it yields CASSFGRLIPYGYTF.

A remark on this clone: One end of the junction is discordant with germline, which a read error may explain. The chain uses TRBV4-2 and TRBJ1-3; TRBD1 is a possible D gene (5 bases). Germline CDR1 LGHNA, CDR2 YNFKEQ. The CDR3 contains 15 residues. CDR3 sequence (DNA): TGTGCCAGCAGCCAAGGCAGGGTGCTTGGAGACACCATATATTTT. This sequence encodes CASSQGRVLGDTIYF.

The chain recombines TRBV30 with TRBJ1-3; TRBD1 matches at 12 bases. V shed 2 bases and J 0 bases; nucleotides not matched to a gene: 2. The germline V gene has CDR1 GTSNPN and CDR2 SVGIG (reference sequence). The CDR3 length is 16 residues. CDR3: CAWSQGQGASGNTIYF. CDR3 in DNA: TGTGCCTGGAGTCAGGGACAGGGGGCCTCTGGAAACACCATATATTTT.

The J gene is TRBJ2-1, the V gene TRBV4-2; 7 bases line up with TRBD1. J was trimmed by 6 bases and V by 4 bases; bases with no gene match: 15. The CDR3 totals 17 residues. Germline V CDR1 and CDR2: LGHNA, YNFKEQ. The DNA of the CDR3 is TGTGCCAGCAGCCCCCTCGGAAGGGCAGGGGGTTTCAATGAGCAGTTCTTC. Its protein is CASSPLGRAGGFNEQFF.

The CDR3, as DNA: TGCGCCAGCAGCAGGACAGGGAACCCCTATAATTCACCCCTCCACTTT. It specifies CASSRTGNPYNSPLHF. The chain has TRBV5-1 and TRBJ1-6; 8 bases fit TRBD1. The germline V gene encodes CDR1 SGHRS and CDR2 YFSETQ. V shed 4 bases, J shed 2 bases, and the junction held 5 bases outside the gene matches. The CDR3 is 16 residues long.

The CDR3 loop is CASSTQRGGGYEQYF. As DNA, the CDR3 is TGTGCCAGTAGTACCCAGCGGGGGGGCGGCTACGAGCAGTACTTC. V and J are TRBV19 and TRBJ2-7; 10 bases agree with TRBD2. V shed 4 bases, J shed 3 bases, and the junction held 6 bases outside the gene matches. The germline CDR1 and CDR2 sequences are LNHDA and SQIVND (reference sequence). The CDR3 covers 15 residues.

This chain links TRBV7-9 with TRBJ1-2, with 7 nucleotides matching TRBD1. CDR3 size: 17 residues. V was pared by 5 bases and J by 4 bases, with 16 bases of the junction left unmatched. Germline V gene data show CDR1 as SEHNR and CDR2 as FQNEAQ (reference sequence). CDR3 residues: CASSPPRRQGRGYGYTF. The DNA of the CDR3 is TGTGCCAGCAGCCCTCCCCGCAGACAGGGACGGGGCTATGGCTACACCTTC.